Each of the 10 T cell receptor beta chains below was sequenced from the same sample in a study of OX40 agonist ivuxolimab in advanced cancers. Some clones are missing from TCRdb's copy, which holds only in-frame ones; the method was immunoSEQ multiplex PCR. The data contain around 80,000 clones, 65% to 90% of them singletons. This specimen was CD4+ or CD8+ T cells sorted from blood, taken in a trial of the OX40 agonist ivuxolimab. The source is an adult with an advanced solid tumor such as melanoma, head and neck, liver or kidney cancer.

The rearrangement joins TRBV27 to TRBJ1-2; the match to TRBD1 covers 9 bases. There are 14 residues in the CDR3. V lost 5 bases, J lost 8 bases, and 9 bases stayed unmatched. CDR1 is MNHEY and CDR2 is SMNVEV in the germline V gene (reference sequence). In DNA form, the CDR3 reads TGTGCCAGCAGTCCCTTGGACAGGGGATTGGGCTACACCTTC. Translated: CASSPLDRGLGYTF.

The chain links TRBV7-3 to TRBJ2-1, with TRBD1 as a possible D gene (6 bases). CDR1 is SGHTA, CDR2 FQGTGA, per germline. V lost 1 base and J 4 bases, leaving 14 bases between the germline ends. CDR3 length: 16 amino acids. The CDR3 DNA reads TGTGCCAGCAGCTTAAGAGCAGGTAGGGGGTACAATGAGCAGTTCTTC. Amino acids: CASSLRAGRGYNEQFF. The full variable domain, in which reference TRBV7-3 and TRBJ2-1 provide the parts outside the CDR3, is GAGVSQTPSNKVTEKGKYVELRCDPISGHTALYWYRQSLGQGPEFLIYFQGTGAADDSGLPNDRFFAVRPEGSVSTLKIQRTERGDSAVYLCASSLRAGRGYNEQFFGPGTRLTVL.

This clone has just a few counts. The chain recombines TRBV19 with TRBJ1-2; D ambiguous. Germline lookup yields CDR1 LNHDA and CDR2 SQIVND (reference sequence). With 4 bases removed from V and 2 bases from J, the gap between germline ends came to 20 bases. The CDR3 covers 17 residues. The CDR3 protein is CASSTDGALTPNYGYTF. DNA for the CDR3: TGTGCCAGTAGTACGGACGGAGCCCTCACCCCCAACTATGGCTACACCTTC.

As to this clone: Other nucleotide sequences in the sample specify the same CDR3. The V and J genes are TRBV11-3 and TRBJ2-3; 8 bases match TRBD2. Germline values: CDR1 SGHNT, CDR2 YENEEA. Trimming cost V 1 base and J 2 bases; bases outside gene matches: 8. The CDR3 is made up of 17 amino acids. CDR3 coding DNA: TGTGCCAGCAGCTTAGGGGTCGGCGGGAGGTCCACAGATACGCAGTATTTT. Translation gives CASSLGVGGRSTDTQYF.

This chain links TRBV19 with TRBJ1-5, with D possibly TRBD1 on 5 matching bases. Trimming pared 7 bases from V and 7 bases from J, leaving 17 bases between. This CDR3 contains 14 residues. Germline CDR1 and CDR2: LNHDA and SQIVND (reference sequence). CDR3 DNA: TGTGCCAGTACCCTGGCAGGGCTTGGGCAGCCCCAGCATTTT. It specifies CASTLAGLGQPQHF.

The rearrangement joins TRBV4-3 to TRBJ2-1, with 9 nucleotides matching TRBD2. CDR1 LGHNA and CDR2 YSLEER come from the germline V gene. This CDR3 is 19 amino acids long. V shed 0 bases, J shed 0 bases, and the junction held 9 bases outside the gene matches. The CDR3, as DNA: TGCGCCAGCAGCCAAGAGGAAACTAGCGGGCGGAGCTCCTACAATGAGCAGTTCTTC. This translates into CASSQEETSGRSSYNEQFF.

CDR3 bases: TGCGCCAGCAGCCAAGATTTGGTCCGTGTAGTTCTCGGGGGAAATCCCTACGAGCAGTACTTC. It encodes CASSQDLVRVVLGGNPYEQYF. The V and J genes are TRBV4-3 and TRBJ2-7; perhaps TRBD2 as D (6 bases). CDR1 LGHNA and CDR2 YSLEER come from the germline V gene. V was clipped by 0 bases and J by 2 bases, with 29 bases between them. This CDR3 region has 21 residues.

The chain combines TRBV19 with TRBJ1-2, with D uncertain. V was pared by 1 base and J by 7 bases, with 19 bases between. Germline CDR1 LNHDA, CDR2 SQIVND (reference sequence). The CDR3 covers 16 residues. The CDR3: CASSIVHVTTSGGYTF. The CDR3 bases are TGTGCCAGTAGTATAGTTCACGTCACAACATCTGGTGGCTACACCTTC.

J is TRBJ2-5 and V is TRBV6-6; perhaps D is TRBD1 or TRBD2 (6 bases each). This CDR3 spans 14 amino acids. V was cut by 0 bases and J by 7 bases, with 12 bases left in between. Germline values: CDR1 MNHNY, CDR2 SVGAGI (reference sequence). CDR3 nucleotide sequence: TGTGCCAGCAGTTACTCGACACAGGGAGGGACCCAGTACTTC. Protein sequence: CASSYSTQGGTQYF.

The chain is built from TRBV5-1 and TRBJ1-1, with D tentatively TRBD1 (6 bases). The CDR3 is 16 residues long. In germline, CDR1 is SGHRS, CDR2 YFSETQ. V gave up 0 bases and J gave up 3 bases, with 15 bases separating them. CDR3 in DNA: TGCGCCAGCAGCTTGGCCGCGGACAGCTACTACACTGAAGCTTTCTTT. Its translation is CASSLAADSYYTEAFF.